One sample yielded the 12 T cell receptor beta chains listed below, sequenced in a study of CD8+CD57+ T cells in acquired aplastic anemia. Researchers used genomic DNA as the template to profile TCR beta VDJ and CDR3. TCRdb processed the reads anew with MiXCR; each CDR3 protein has one entry. This sample has roughly 200,000 distinct CDR3 sequences, with around 63% found just once. CD8+CD57+ cell expansion had been shown by flow cytometry in patients chosen for sequencing. Sequenced material: sorted CD4+, CD8+, or CD8+CD57+ T cells (not recorded which) from PBMCs. These receptors originate from a human donor with aplastic anemia.

The V call is TRBV15, the J call TRBJ1-5, with D possibly TRBD1 on 6 matching bases. Trimming cost V 8 bases and J 3 bases, with 11 bases left between them. Germline assignment: CDR1 LNHNV and CDR2 YYDKDF (reference sequence). This CDR3 region has 13 residues. The CDR3 DNA sequence: TGTGCCACCGAGGGGGAGGACAATCAGCCCCAGCATTTT. It codes for CATEGEDNQPQHF.

This clonotype was picked up many times. The chain is built from TRBV20-1 and TRBJ1-2; D unclear. This CDR3 comprises 16 residues. The V gene lost 0 bases and the J gene lost 0 bases, with 14 bases spanning the gap. The germline V gene has CDR1 DFQATT and CDR2 SNEGSKA (reference sequence). The CDR3 DNA is TGCAGTGCTAGAGATTTGGCCGGCATTCCTAACTATGGCTACACCTTC. Protein: CSARDLAGIPNYGYTF.

This CDR3 reads CASSFSREIEQFF. DNA of the CDR3: TGTGCCAGCAGCTTCTCCCGGGAGATCGAGCAGTTCTTC. The chain joins TRBV7-3 to TRBJ2-1; perhaps TRBD2 as D (6 bases). Germline assignment: CDR1 SGHTA and CDR2 FQGTGA. The CDR3 loop spans 13 amino acids. Trimming took 3 bases from V and 10 from J, leaving 13 bases between them.

The chain joins TRBV9 to TRBJ2-3; 8 bases line up with TRBD1. J gave up 3 bases and V 4 bases, and 4 bases lay outside the gene matches. Germline loops: CDR1 SGDLS, CDR2 YYNGEE. This CDR3 comprises 14 residues. DNA for the CDR3: TGTGCCAGCAGCAACGGACAGGGTACAGATACGCAGTATTTT. Its protein product is CASSNGQGTDTQYF.

This clonotype was counted between two and nine times. The chain carries TRBV10-3 and TRBJ2-7; D is uncertain. Trimming shortened V by 1 base and J by 0 bases, and 1 base separated the two germline ends. The CDR3 has 12 amino acids. Germline assignment: CDR1 ENHRY and CDR2 SYGVKD. In nucleotides, the CDR3 is TGTGCCATCAGTGAGTTCTCCTACGAGCAGTACTTC. Its protein product is CAISEFSYEQYF.

This clonotype was counted at least ten times. V usage is TRBV5-5 and J usage is TRBJ1-5, with 10 bases aligning to TRBD1. Per the germline V gene, CDR1 is SGHKS and CDR2 is YYEKEE (reference sequence). The length of the CDR3 is 14 residues. Trimming at V came to 2 bases and at J to 6 bases, leaving 2 bases not matched to a gene. The CDR3 region is CASSLDRGLQPQHF. Here the CDR3 DNA reads TGTGCCAGCAGCTTAGACAGGGGGCTTCAGCCCCAGCATTTT.

This clonotype appeared many times. The chain has TRBV4-1 and TRBJ2-7, with D unresolved. The length of the CDR3 is 14 residues. Germline V gene data show CDR1 as MGHRA and CDR2 as YSYEKL. V was clipped by 1 base and J by 1 base, with 8 bases between them. The CDR3 nucleotides read TGCGCCAGCAGCCAAGTTACGGAGTCCTACGAGCAGTACTTC. This sequence encodes CASSQVTESYEQYF.

This clonotype has only a few counts. One junction end does not reproduce the germline sequence, and a read error may be involved. In DNA, the CDR3 is TGTGCCACCAGCATAGGGGACCGGGCAATCGAGCAGTACTTT. Its translation: CATSIGDRAIEQYF. The chain recombines TRBV15 with TRBJ2-7; D is perhaps TRBD1 or TRBD2 (5 bases each). The CDR3 has 14 amino acids. Germline CDR1 and CDR2: LNHNV and YYDKDF (reference sequence).

DNA of the CDR3: TGTGCCAGCAGCCCCACGTCGGGGTCCGGGGCCAACGTCCTGACTTTC. Protein product: CASSPTSGSGANVLTF. The chain couples TRBV7-2 to TRBJ2-6, with D perhaps matching TRBD2 (5 bases). Germline V CDR1 and CDR2: SGHTA, FQGNSA. The CDR3 has 16 residues. V dropped 5 bases and J dropped 4 bases, with 15 bases sitting between them.

Many counts were recorded for this clonotype. This chain uses TRBV5-1 with TRBJ2-7; D uncertain. This CDR3 region has 14 residues. V lost 0 bases and J 1 base, leaving 8 bases between the germline ends. From germline, CDR1 is SGHRS and CDR2 YFSETQ. The CDR3, as DNA: TGCGCCAGCAGCTTGGCCTGGGGATCCTACGAGCAGTACTTC. Translating it yields CASSLAWGSYEQYF.

The chain uses TRBV9 and TRBJ1-1; D not certain. Germline V gene sequence: CDR1 SGDLS, CDR2 YYNGEE. The V and J ends lost 4 bases and 0 bases respectively, with 16 bases between them. This CDR3 comprises 16 residues. The CDR3 loop is CASSSLTNAVNTEAFF. The CDR3, as DNA: TGTGCCAGCAGCTCGTTAACCAATGCTGTGAACACTGAAGCTTTCTTT.

The V call is TRBV7-2, the J call TRBJ1-2; possible D gene TRBD1, 5 bases. CDR3 length: 15 residues. Trimming removed 2 bases from V and 5 bases from J, with 15 bases in between. CDR1 and CDR2 (germline): SGHTA, FQGNSA. DNA of the CDR3: TGTGCCAGCAGCTTACTTCAGGGCCCCTCTTATGGCTACACCTTC. This gives the protein CASSLLQGPSYGYTF.